This T cell receptor beta chain is drawn from a study of regulatory T cells in long-lasting Graves disease. Findings and limits, study-wide: Persistent disease samples used TRBV28, TRBJ1-2 and TRBJ2-5 preferentially. Persistent Graves' patients showed less TCR diversity than newly diagnosed ones.

Documented time point: persistent/refractory GD, antithyroid drugs over 5 years with positive TRAb. RNA isolated from PBMCs was used to make the TCR library. Comments on this clonotype: Its target is unknown.

Library construction for TCR beta used iRepertoire HTBI primers and Arm-PCR of CDR3 regions. TCRdb re-called the multiplex PCR reads with MiXCR, one entry per CDR3 protein. The sample records approximately 440,000 distinct CDR3 sequences, around 22% being singletons. The CDR3 loop spans 15 amino acids. CDR1 and CDR2 (germline): SGHDT, YYEEEE. V was trimmed by 2 bases and J by 1 base, leaving 12 bases between them. This sequence originates from a female donor with Graves disease. The input for sequencing was peripheral blood mononuclear cells (PBMCs), taken when the disease was refractory, from a patient treated with antithyroid drugs. The gene calls are TRBV5-6 and TRBJ1-1, with D possibly being TRBD1 (5 bases). The CDR3 spells CASSFQDTSNTEAFF. CDR3 nucleotides: TGTGCCAGCAGCTTCCAGGACACCTCGAACACTGAAGCTTTCTTT.